The 10 T cell receptor beta chains below were found in one sample sequenced in a study of identical twins. TCRdb itself ran the 5' RACE reads through MiXCR, one entry per CDR3 protein. Of approximately 500,000 distinct CDR3 sequences in the sample, approximately 16% are singletons; the top ten hold 0.44%. These data also featured in a second study, about yellow fever vaccine responses in identical twins.

The sample taken for sequencing was CD4+ T cells sorted from blood. Receptors were obtained from a young woman in good health.

In its sample, this clonotype was seen a few times. The chain carries TRBV12-3 or TRBV12-4 and TRBJ2-5; D is unclear. Trimming removed 3 bases from V and 1 base from J, with 12 bases in between. This CDR3 is 15 amino acids long. CDR3 region: CASSFRLTGQETQYF. DNA of the CDR3: TGTGCCAGCAGTTTCCGACTGACGGGCCAAGAGACCCAGTACTTC.

This clonotype came up a few times. The chain couples TRBV29-1 to TRBJ2-3; 8 bases agree with TRBD2. Germline loops: CDR1 SQVTM, CDR2 ANQGSEA. V lost 3 bases to trimming and J lost 4 bases; unmatched junction nucleotides: 9. The CDR3 runs to 15 residues. The CDR3 DNA follows: TGCAGCGTTGACCTCTCGAGCGGGAGATCAGATACGCAGTATTTT. This sequence encodes CSVDLSSGRSDTQYF.

This clonotype has just a few counts. V gene TRBV20-1 combines with J gene TRBJ2-1; TRBD2 aligns across 13 bases. Germline V lookup: CDR1 DFQATT, CDR2 SNEGSKA (reference sequence). The CDR3 has 16 residues. The junction had 10 bases not matched to a gene; V was cut back by 5 bases and J by 6 bases. In nucleotides, the CDR3 is TGCAGTGCTCCCCGGGCACTAGCGGGGGGGCTCAATGAGCAGTTCTTC. Amino acid sequence: CSAPRALAGGLNEQFF.

This clonotype turned up a few times. The V gene is TRBV24-1, the J gene TRBJ2-1; TRBD2 matches 10 bases. Germline assignment: CDR1 KGHDR and CDR2 SFDVKD. The CDR3 totals 17 residues. J was trimmed by 7 bases and V by 0 bases; bases with no gene match: 8. This chain's CDR3 is CATSDLEIAGGGNEQFF. CDR3 sequence (DNA): TGTGCCACCAGTGATTTGGAAATAGCGGGAGGCGGGAATGAGCAGTTCTTC.

This clonotype came up a few times. The genes are TRBV29-1 and TRBJ1-4; D not certain. Trimming took 5 bases from V and 8 from J, leaving 9 bases between them. CDR1 is SQVTM and CDR2 is ANQGSEA in the germline V gene. The CDR3 loop spans 11 amino acids. CDR3 residues: CSVIHSEKLFF. Here the CDR3 DNA reads TGCAGCGTTATTCACAGCGAAAAACTGTTTTTT.

The chain joins TRBV15 to TRBJ2-3, with D unresolved. Trimming removed 6 bases from V and 3 bases from J, with 16 bases in between. This CDR3 region has 15 residues. In germline, CDR1 is LNHNV, CDR2 YYDKDF (reference sequence). The chain's CDR3 is CATRLRTGPTDTQYF. The CDR3, as DNA: TGTGCCACCAGACTCCGGACGGGCCCTACAGATACGCAGTATTTT.

V gene TRBV25-1 combines with J gene TRBJ1-1, with 10 bases identical to TRBD1. V gave up 1 base and J gave up 11 bases; unmatched junction bases: 13. The CDR3 is 16 amino acids. From germline, CDR1 is MGHDK and CDR2 SYGVNS. The CDR3 spells CASSESQGQGKWMAFF. The DNA for the CDR3 is TGTGCCAGCAGTGAATCCCAGGGACAGGGGAAATGGATGGCTTTCTTT.

The chain has TRBV5-5 and TRBJ2-5, with a possible D match to TRBD1 (5 bases). V lost 5 bases and J lost 1, with 12 bases in between. Germline V gene data show CDR1 as SGHKS and CDR2 as YYEKEE (reference sequence). This CDR3 has 14 amino acids. CDR3 amino acids: CASSLVRAQETQYF. The DNA for the CDR3 is TGTGCCAGCAGTCTGGTCAGGGCCCAAGAGACCCAGTACTTC. Full variable domain (rest looked up from reference TRBV5-5 and TRBJ2-5): DAGVTQSPTHLIKTRGQQVTLRCSPISGHKSVSWYQQVLGQGPQFIFQYYEKEERGRGNFPDRFSARQFPNYSSELNVNALLLGDSALYLCASSLVRAQETQYFGPGTRLLVL.

This chain uses TRBV5-5 with TRBJ2-2; 9 bases are a match to TRBD2. Trimming at V came to 1 base and at J to 7 bases, leaving 5 bases not matched to a gene. This CDR3 is 15 amino acids long. Germline-derived CDR1 and CDR2 are SGHKS and YYEKEE (reference sequence). The CDR3 coding sequence is TGTGCCAGCAGCTTGAGAGCGGGAGGCAGCGGGGAGCTGTTTTTT. Translated: CASSLRAGGSGELFF.

This clonotype has more than one count but fewer than ten. The rearrangement joins TRBV4-1 to TRBJ2-3; 10 nucleotides agree with TRBD1. CDR1 is MGHRA and CDR2 is YSYEKL in the germline V gene. Germline trimming cut 1 base from V and 5 bases from J; bases unmatched to any gene: 9. The CDR3 runs to 17 residues. The CDR3 DNA reads as TGCGCCAGCAGCCAAGGGGAAGACAGGGGGCGCAAAGATACGCAGTATTTT. Its protein is CASSQGEDRGRKDTQYF.